This TCR beta chain was captured in a study of tumour-infiltrating T cells in Burkitt lymphoma. Study-wide background: Overall and progression-free survival were predicted by productive clonality.

Per germline, CDR1 SGHNT and CDR2 YYREEE (reference sequence). The ends lost 1 base at V and 0 bases at J; junction bases unmatched: 2. CDR3 length equals 15 residues. Overall study results and limits: Several public clonotypes recurred in numerous Burkitt lymphoma patients.

As to this clone: Its antigen is as yet unknown.

TCRdb's copy holds only in-frame clones and misses some; the assay was immunoSEQ multiplex PCR. In the table there are tens of thousands of clones, around 30% of which are singletons. Sample: tumor tissue. The sequence came from a human donor with Burkitt lymphoma. This sequence joins TRBV5-4 and TRBJ2-3; 7 nucleotides agree with TRBD1. The CDR3 DNA reads as TGTGCCAGCAGCTTGTCGACAGGGAGCACAGATACGCAGTATTTT. Amino acid sequence: CASSLSTGSTDTQYF.